These 15 T cell receptor beta chains originate from one sample sequenced in a study of cytomegalovirus exposure and HLA in healthy donors. Assay: immunoSEQ multiplex PCR; the TCRdb copy retains only in-frame clones and omits some. The sample includes about 200,000 clones, roughly 84% seen only once; the top ten take 10% to 15%. Sequencing was done on a sample of PBMCs. These receptor sequences come from a woman aged 25 to 39 in good health and CMV-seropositive.

This sequence joins TRBV5-1 and TRBJ2-3; unclear D gene. The V end was cut by 5 bases, the J end by 4 bases, with 8 bases between. Germline V gene lookup returns CDR1 SGHRS and CDR2 YFSETQ. CDR3 length: 12 amino acids. CDR3: CASRPDSDTQYF. In DNA, the CDR3 is TGCGCCAGCAGGCCCGACTCAGATACGCAGTATTTT. Full variable domain (missing parts from reference TRBV5-1 and TRBJ2-3): KAGVTQTPRYLIKTRGQQVTLSCSPISGHRSVSWYQQTPGQGLQFLFEYFSETQRNKGNFPGRFSGRQFSNSRSEMNVSTLELGDSALYLCASRPDSDTQYFGPGTRLTVL.

The chain combines TRBV2 with TRBJ2-1, with D perhaps TRBD2 (5 bases). Trimming took 3 bases from V and 1 from J, leaving 7 bases between them. The CDR3 contains 14 residues. Looked up from germline, CDR1 is SNHLY and CDR2 is FYNNEI. DNA of the CDR3: TGTGCCAGCAGTGAGGACTTTTCCTACAATGAGCAGTTCTTC. Protein: CASSEDFSYNEQFF.

This clone occurred once. This chain uses TRBV7-2 with TRBJ1-2; TRBD1 is a possible D gene (5 bases). In germline, CDR1 is SGHTA, CDR2 FQGNSA. This CDR3 region has 16 residues. V was shortened by 5 bases and J by 8 bases, with 24 bases between the two germline ends. The CDR3 DNA reads TGTGCCAGCAGCCCCGGACTGCGGGGCGGGTTCTCCGGCTACACCTTC. The encoded protein is CASSPGLRGGFSGYTF. The full variable domain, in which reference TRBV7-2 and TRBJ1-2 provide the parts outside the CDR3, is GAGVSQSPSNKVTEKGKDVELRCDPISGHTALYWYRQSLGQGLEFLIYFQGNSAPDKSGLPSDRFSAERTGGSVSTLTIQRTQQEDSAVYLCASSPGLRGGFSGYTFGSGTRLTVV.

J is TRBJ2-3 and V is TRBV5-1; TRBD2 agrees at 8 bases. V was clipped by 7 bases and J by 5 bases; unmatched bases: 12. The CDR3 totals 15 residues. Germline CDR1 and CDR2: SGHRS and YFSETQ. The CDR3 sequence is CASRKSGSAVDTQYF. The CDR3 DNA sequence: TGCGCCAGCCGCAAAAGCGGGAGCGCTGTAGATACGCAGTATTTT.

J is TRBJ2-6 and V is TRBV27, with D perhaps matching TRBD2 (6 bases). This CDR3 is built from 18 residues. Germline CDR1 MNHEY, CDR2 SMNVEV (reference sequence). Trimming pared 0 bases from V and 7 bases from J, leaving 19 bases between. This chain's CDR3 is CASSLSSSAGRGANVLTF. The DNA of the CDR3 is TGTGCCAGCAGTTTATCGAGTTCAGCGGGTAGGGGTGCCAACGTCCTGACTTTC.

This clone was recorded once. The rearrangement joins TRBV27 to TRBJ1-1; 10 bases align to TRBD1. V dropped 8 bases and J dropped 2; count of bases not matched to a gene: 5. This CDR3 spans 14 amino acids. CDR1 MNHEY and CDR2 SMNVEV come from the germline V gene (reference sequence). This chain's CDR3 is CASGRQGANTEAFF. The CDR3 coding sequence is TGTGCCAGCGGGAGACAGGGGGCAAACACTGAAGCTTTCTTT.

Only a few counts were recorded for this clone. This chain joins TRBV28 and TRBJ2-7; possibly TRBD1 for D (6 bases). Germline-derived CDR1 and CDR2 are MDHEN and SYDVKM. This CDR3 is 13 amino acids long. The ends were cut back, 7 bases at V and 7 bases at J, with 17 bases in the middle. The CDR3: CASKSGRGWEQYF. DNA of the CDR3: TGTGCCAGCAAGTCCGGCAGGGGATGGGAGCAGTACTTC.

The chain combines TRBV27 with TRBJ2-1; D ambiguous. The CDR3 is 14 residues long. CDR1 and CDR2 from the germline V gene are MNHEY and SMNVEV (reference sequence). The V and J ends lost 3 bases and 2 bases respectively, with 8 bases between them. CDR3 nucleotides: TGTGCCAGCAGTTTCAGAGGCCCCTACAATGAGCAGTTCTTC. It codes for CASSFRGPYNEQFF.

This rearrangement joins TRBV7-9 to TRBJ2-7, with D hard to call. The ends were cut back, 1 base at V and 5 bases at J, with 9 bases in the middle. Germline V lookup: CDR1 SEHNR, CDR2 FQNEAQ (reference sequence). The CDR3 has 13 amino acids. The CDR3 DNA follows: TGTGCCAGCAGCTTAGACCCGAGTGACGAGCAGTACTTC. The encoded protein is CASSLDPSDEQYF.

This clone has only a few counts. The rearrangement joins TRBV5-4 to TRBJ2-1, with D perhaps matching TRBD2 (6 bases). CDR3 length equals 14 residues. Germline V CDR1 and CDR2: SGHNT, YYREEE (reference sequence). The germline V and J ends were trimmed by 4 bases and 7 bases, with 15 bases remaining between them. CDR3 bases: TGTGCCAGCAGCCCAGAGGGAGGCACGAATGAGCAGTTCTTC. This gives the protein CASSPEGGTNEQFF.

V and J are TRBV28 and TRBJ1-4, with D tentatively TRBD1 (5 bases). Germline V CDR1 and CDR2: MDHEN, SYDVKM. This CDR3 is built from 13 residues. V was pared by 5 bases and J by 2 bases, with 6 bases between. CDR3 amino acids: CASSRGTNEKLFF. The CDR3 DNA follows: TGTGCCAGCAGTCGGGGGACTAATGAAAAACTGTTTTTT.

This chain connects TRBV7-8 to TRBJ2-3; D is possibly TRBD1 (6 bases). This CDR3 spans 14 amino acids. Germline CDR1 SGHVS, CDR2 FQNEAQ. The ends were cut back, 5 bases at V and 2 bases at J, with 11 bases in the middle. CDR3 region: CASSLGTNTDTQYF. In nucleotides, the CDR3 is TGTGCCAGCAGCCTTGGGACAAACACAGATACGCAGTATTTT.

The CDR3 spells CASSQGVLKGAFF. The CDR3 nucleotides are TGCGCCAGCAGCCAAGGCGTCTTGAAGGGGGCTTTCTTT. The V gene is TRBV4-1, the J gene TRBJ1-1; tentative D call: TRBD1 (5 bases). V gave up 1 base and J gave up 11 bases, with 14 bases separating them. Germline CDR1 MGHRA, CDR2 YSYEKL. This CDR3 region has 13 residues.

This chain connects TRBV30 to TRBJ2-1, with TRBD2 matching over 10 bases. The V gene's germline CDR1 is GTSNPN and CDR2 SVGIG (reference sequence). Trimming cost V 1 base and J 6 bases; bases outside gene matches: 6. CDR3 length: 15 amino acids. This CDR3 reads CAWSEGLAAINEQFF. The CDR3 DNA sequence: TGTGCCTGGAGTGAAGGACTAGCGGCCATCAATGAGCAGTTCTTC.

The chain employs TRBV6-6 and TRBJ2-3; TRBD2 matches 10 bases. With V trimmed by 2 bases and J by 2 bases, 4 bases remained unmatched. Germline V gene lookup returns CDR1 MNHNY and CDR2 SVGAGI (reference sequence). The CDR3 runs to 16 residues. DNA for the CDR3: TGTGCCAGCAGTTACCGGACTAGCGGCCACACAGATACGCAGTATTTT. Translation: CASSYRTSGHTDTQYF.